Following are 5 T cell receptor beta chains from one sample sequenced in a study of tumor-infiltrating lymphocytes in localized non-small cell lung cancer. Method: immunoSEQ multiplex PCR; TCRdb's copy keeps in-frame clones and lacks some. The repertoire holds 15,000 to 20,000 clones, with over 70% as singletons. Sequences were obtained from lung tumor tissue. The receptors were gathered from a human donor with non-small cell lung cancer.

This chain uses TRBV27 with TRBJ2-2; D might be TRBD2 (6 bases). Germline V gene sequence: CDR1 MNHEY, CDR2 SMNVEV (reference sequence). CDR3 size: 15 residues. Trimming left V 4 bases short and J 5 bases short, with 14 bases between. The CDR3 sequence: CASSWGRWETGELFF. As DNA, the CDR3 is TGTGCCAGCAGTTGGGGGAGGTGGGAGACCGGGGAGCTGTTTTTT.

The V gene is TRBV5-1, the J gene TRBJ1-1, with D perhaps TRBD1 (6 bases). V lost 0 bases and J 6 bases, leaving 12 bases between the germline ends. Per the germline V gene, CDR1 is SGHRS and CDR2 is YFSETQ. The CDR3 sequence is 14 residues long. Here the CDR3 reads CASSLGGGGSEAFF. CDR3 DNA: TGCGCCAGCAGCTTGGGGGGGGGCGGGTCTGAAGCTTTCTTT. Full variable domain (remainder filled in from reference TRBV5-1 and TRBJ1-1): KAGVTQTPRYLIKTRGQQVTLSCSPISGHRSVSWYQQTPGQGLQFLFEYFSETQRNKGNFPGRFSGRQFSNSRSEMNVSTLELGDSALYLCASSLGGGGSEAFFGQGTRLTVV.

V and J are TRBV27 and TRBJ2-3, with 8 nucleotides matching TRBD1. The ends lost 5 bases at V and 2 bases at J; junction bases unmatched: 27. This CDR3 contains 22 residues. Germline assignment: CDR1 MNHEY and CDR2 SMNVEV (reference sequence). CDR3 amino acids: CASSATLLGRGLSRFFTDTQYF. CDR3 DNA sequence: TGTGCCAGCAGTGCGACGCTGTTGGGCAGGGGGCTTTCCCGCTTTTTCACAGATACGCAGTATTTT.

The chain uses TRBV7-6 and TRBJ1-1; the D gene is possibly TRBD1 (6 bases). This CDR3 is 15 amino acids long. The V and J ends lost 1 base and 4 bases respectively, with 13 bases between them. Germline V CDR1 and CDR2: SGHVS, FNYEAQ. In DNA, the CDR3 is TGTGCCAGCAGCTTAGTTCTAGGGGGAGGCACTGAAGCTTTCTTT. Its protein is CASSLVLGGGTEAFF.

The chain has TRBV10-3 and TRBJ1-5; D unresolved. The CDR3 length is 13 residues. Germline V lookup: CDR1 ENHRY, CDR2 SYGVKD. V lost 7 bases and J lost 3, with 10 bases in between. This CDR3 is CAITASYNQPQHF. The DNA for the CDR3 is TGTGCCATCACGGCCAGTTACAATCAGCCCCAGCATTTT.